This TCR beta chain was profiled in a study of blood T cell repertoires in COVID-19. The CDR3 length is 14 residues. CDR1 and CDR2 (germline): LGHNT, FRNRAP. V was clipped by 8 bases and J by 0 bases, with 11 bases between them. Method: immunoSEQ multiplex PCR; TCRdb's copy keeps in-frame clones and lacks some. Found here are 200,000 to 250,000 clones, roughly 86% of them singletons; the top ten hold 10%. Sequenced material: peripheral blood. The chain links TRBV12-5 to TRBJ1-5; D uncertain. The clonotype comes from a woman aged 45-60 years with COVID-19, enrolled during active disease. CDR3 protein: CASQLQYSNQPQHF. CDR3 bases: TGTGCTAGTCAGTTGCAGTATAGCAATCAGCCCCAGCATTTT.